One and the same sample provided the 16 T cell receptor beta chains below, sequenced in a study of graft-versus-host responses after intestinal transplantation. Produced via immunoSEQ multiplex PCR; TCRdb's table is partial and in-frame only. The sample shows about 97,000 clones, 75% to 95% of them seen only once. Sequencing was performed on PBMCs, taken roughly 450 days after intestinal transplant. These receptors all come from a human patient who received an intestinal transplant, so some T cells may come from the graft donor.

V gene TRBV2 combines with J gene TRBJ2-5; tentatively, D is TRBD1 or TRBD2 (5 bases each). The better agreement between TRBJ2-7 and the DNA end casts doubt on the J call. Germline V gene data show CDR1 as SNHLY and CDR2 as FYNNEI. The CDR3 contains 17 residues. The CDR3 is CASSPPPGLRHPYEQYF. The CDR3 nucleotides are TGTGCCAGCAGTCCCCCCCCGGGGCTCCGGCACCCCTACGAGCAGTACTTC.

The J gene is TRBJ2-5, the V gene TRBV9; 11 nucleotides match TRBD2. Trimming cost V 3 bases and J 5 bases; bases outside gene matches: 6. Germline CDR1 and CDR2: SGDLS and YYNGEE. The CDR3 contains 15 residues. In DNA form, the CDR3 reads TGTGCCAGCAGCGGTGCCGGGACTAGCGGCGAGACCCAGTACTTC. Its protein product is CASSGAGTSGETQYF.

This rearrangement joins TRBV2 to TRBJ2-7, with D perhaps matching TRBD1 (5 bases). The germline V gene has CDR1 SNHLY and CDR2 FYNNEI. V lost 6 bases to trimming and J lost 2 bases, with 11 bases between them. The CDR3 has 13 residues. The CDR3, as DNA: TGTGCCAGCAGGCGACAGTTAGCCTACGAGCAGTACTTC. As protein: CASRRQLAYEQYF.

The gene calls are TRBV19 and TRBJ1-2; a weak D match, TRBD1 (5 bases). The V end lost 9 bases, the J end lost 4 bases, and 9 bases lay between the germline ends. Germline-derived CDR1 and CDR2 are LNHDA and SQIVND (reference sequence). The CDR3 contains 11 residues. As DNA, the CDR3 is TGTGCCAGCAGGGACCTCTATGGCTACACCTTC. It codes for CASRDLYGYTF.

The chain is built from TRBV5-6 and TRBJ1-5, with 7 bases matching TRBD1. V lost 7 bases, J lost 4 bases, and 11 bases stayed unmatched. The CDR3 extends over 15 amino acids. Germline loops: CDR1 SGHDT, CDR2 YYEEEE. CDR3 DNA sequence: TGTGCCAGCCGCGCTAGTAGGGGGCCTAATCAGCCCCAGCATTTT. Translated, it gives CASRASRGPNQPQHF.

In its sample, this clone was seen once. The gene calls are TRBV4-2 and TRBJ2-7; D is perhaps TRBD1 (6 bases). CDR1 is LGHNA, CDR2 YNFKEQ, per germline. This CDR3 has 15 residues. The V end was cut by 4 bases, the J end by 3 bases, with 16 bases between. CDR3 in amino acids: CASSPEEGGNYEQYF. CDR3 DNA: TGTGCCAGCAGCCCTGAAGAAGGGGGAAACTACGAGCAGTACTTC.

The chain has TRBV4-1 and TRBJ2-7; a weak D match, TRBD2 (5 bases). Trimming pared 0 bases from V and 7 bases from J, leaving 7 bases between. The CDR3 extends over 12 amino acids. Germline CDR1 and CDR2: MGHRA and YSYEKL. CDR3 in DNA: TGCGCCAGCAGCCAAGATGGAGGTGAGCAGTACTTC. Residues: CASSQDGGEQYF.

The chain joins TRBV7-9 to TRBJ1-1; a weak D match, TRBD1 (6 bases). Per the germline V gene, CDR1 is SEHNR and CDR2 is FQNEAQ (reference sequence). V lost 4 bases and J lost 0, with 9 bases in between. The CDR3 loop spans 14 amino acids. CDR3 nucleotides: TGTGCCAGCAGCTACGGACAGTTGAACACTGAAGCTTTCTTT. Amino acid sequence: CASSYGQLNTEAFF.

Only one count was recorded for this clone. This chain uses TRBV19 with TRBJ1-2; a possible D gene is TRBD1 (6 bases). Germline V gives CDR1 LNHDA, CDR2 SQIVND (reference sequence). Trimming shortened V by 1 base and J by 4 bases, and 13 bases separated the two germline ends. The CDR3 is 15 amino acids. The DNA of the CDR3 is TGTGCCAGTAGTATAGGCGGGGGCCTGTCCTATGGCTACACCTTC. This gives the protein CASSIGGGLSYGYTF.

As DNA, the CDR3 is TGTGCCAGCAGCCCCTTGGGGGGGCAGGACTATGGCTACACCTTC. Translated, it gives CASSPLGGQDYGYTF. The V gene is TRBV7-3, the J gene TRBJ1-2, with D perhaps matching TRBD1 (6 bases). Between the trimmed V and J ends, which lost 5 bases and 3 bases, there was a span of 16 bases. The CDR3 contains 15 residues. Germline loops: CDR1 SGHTA, CDR2 FQGTGA.

V usage is TRBV5-5 and J usage is TRBJ1-2; D might be TRBD1 (6 bases). Germline CDR1 reads SGHKS; CDR2 reads YYEKEE (reference sequence). V lost 4 bases and J 0 bases, leaving 13 bases between the germline ends. The CDR3 runs 15 residues. CDR3 region: CASSPMGTTNYGYTF. In DNA, the CDR3 is TGTGCCAGCAGCCCAATGGGGACAACTAACTATGGCTACACCTTC.

This chain links TRBV9 with TRBJ2-7, with D unclear. There are 14 residues in the CDR3. The V end lost 0 bases, the J end lost 2 bases, and 9 bases lay between the germline ends. Germline-derived CDR1 and CDR2 are SGDLS and YYNGEE. In DNA, the CDR3 is TGTGCCAGCAGCGTAGATTGGGCTGCCTACGAGCAGTACTTC. Protein product: CASSVDWAAYEQYF. The whole variable domain, remainder taken from reference TRBV9 and TRBJ2-7, is DSGVTQTPKHLITATGQRVTLRCSPRSGDLSVYWYQQSLDQGLQFLIQYYNGEERAKGNILERFSAQQFPDLHSELNLSSLELGDSALYFCASSVDWAAYEQYFGPGTRLTVT.

As to this clone: One junction end disagrees with the germline gene, perhaps due to a read error. V and J are TRBV7-7 and TRBJ1-1; D is ambiguous. The CDR3 contains 13 residues. The germline V gene encodes CDR1 SSHAT and CDR2 FNYEAQ (reference sequence). The CDR3 nucleotides are TGTGCTAGCAGCCCCCGTCTCAACACTGAAGCTTTCTTT. This translates into CASSPRLNTEAFF.

The chain is built from TRBV29-1 and TRBJ1-1; possible D gene TRBD1, 5 bases. Germline V gives CDR1 SQVTM, CDR2 ANQGSEA. V lost 5 bases to trimming and J lost 1 base, with 8 bases between them. This CDR3 spans 12 amino acids. In DNA, the CDR3 is TGCAGCGTTAAGACAGAGAACACTGAAGCTTTCTTT. This translates into CSVKTENTEAFF.

This clone was observed a handful of times. The rearrangement joins TRBV13 to TRBJ1-6; 9 bases map to TRBD1. The J segment lost 9 bases and the V segment lost 7 bases, leaving 4 bases of the junction unmatched. This CDR3 is 13 amino acids long. Germline V gene lookup returns CDR1 PRHDT and CDR2 FYEKMQ (reference sequence). The chain's CDR3 is CASTLTGGSPLHF. The CDR3 DNA reads as TGTGCCAGCACCCTGACAGGGGGTTCACCCCTCCACTTT.

Only a few counts were recorded for this clone. The chain employs TRBV10-3 and TRBJ1-6, with TRBD1 matching 8 bases. This CDR3 is 14 amino acids long. CDR1 ENHRY and CDR2 SYGVKD come from the germline V gene. The trim removed 3 bases at V and 7 bases at J, leaving 2 bases unmatched. Here the CDR3 DNA reads TGTGCCATCAGTGATAGACAGGGGAATTCACCCCTCCACTTT. It encodes CAISDRQGNSPLHF.